This passage covers 8 T cell receptor beta chains from one sample sequenced in a study of control samples from healthy donors and cancer patients. Data came from immunoSEQ multiplex PCR; TCRdb stores just in-frame clones and leaves some out. The sample has 85,000 to 90,000 clones, around nine tenths seen once. Sequenced input: blood. The source of these receptors is a man aged 30 to 39 in good health.

In this sample, this clone turned up a few times. The V call is TRBV12-3 or TRBV12-4, the J call TRBJ2-1, with D perhaps matching TRBD2 (6 bases). V shed 3 bases and J shed 6 bases, with 9 bases lying between them. The CDR3 contains 13 residues. The CDR3 DNA is TGTGCCAGCAGTTTGGGACTGATCAATGAGCAGTTCTTC. It specifies CASSLGLINEQFF.

The chain combines TRBV7-3 with TRBJ2-2, with 10 bases matching TRBD2. Trimming at V came to 1 base and at J to 6 bases, leaving 8 bases not matched to a gene. From germline, CDR1 is SGHTA and CDR2 FQGTGA. The CDR3 loop spans 17 amino acids. The CDR3 region has the DNA TGTGCCAGCAGCTTAATAGCTAGCGGGGGATTAGCCGGGGAGCTGTTTTTT. Amino acid sequence: CASSLIASGGLAGELFF.

The CDR3 region has the DNA TGTGCCAGCAGCCCCTGGGGGACAGATACGCAGTATTTT. Protein product: CASSPWGTDTQYF. The gene calls are TRBV11-1 and TRBJ2-3, with D perhaps assigned TRBD1 or TRBD2 (5 bases each). Germline-derived CDR1 and CDR2 are SGHAT and FQDESV (reference sequence). V was clipped by 5 bases and J by 3 bases, with 9 bases between them. The CDR3 runs 13 residues.

CDR3 in DNA: TGTGCCAGCAGTTTTAAAGACGGTTCTAACTATGGCTACACCTTC. This sequence encodes CASSFKDGSNYGYTF. The chain recombines TRBV27 with TRBJ1-2; D call uncertain. Per germline, CDR1 MNHEY and CDR2 SMNVEV (reference sequence). The CDR3 loop spans 15 amino acids. Trimming shortened V by 3 bases and J by 0 bases, and 11 bases separated the two germline ends.

CDR3 residues: CASSLGTKGWNTQYF. CDR3 sequence (DNA): TGTGCCAGCAGTTTAGGGACTAAAGGGTGGAATACGCAGTATTTT. The rearrangement uses TRBV27 and TRBJ2-3; 7 bases map to TRBD2. V shed 2 bases, J shed 7 bases, and the junction held 9 bases outside the gene matches. This CDR3 region has 15 residues. Germline lookup yields CDR1 MNHEY and CDR2 SMNVEV (reference sequence).

The chain employs TRBV2 and TRBJ1-1; D may be TRBD1 (6 bases). V was pared by 4 bases and J by 11 bases, with 14 bases between. The CDR3 length is 12 residues. Germline assignment: CDR1 SNHLY and CDR2 FYNNEI. The CDR3 region is CASSGDRFDAFF. Written as DNA, the CDR3 is TGTGCCAGCAGTGGAGACAGGTTTGATGCTTTCTTT.

The chain's CDR3 is CASSQGANILGSEKLFF. In DNA, the CDR3 is TGTGCCAGCAGCCAAGGGGCGAATATCTTGGGATCTGAAAAACTGTTTTTT. The rearrangement uses TRBV3-1 (or the pseudogene TRBV3-2) and TRBJ1-4; unclear D gene. The CDR3 sequence is 17 residues long. Germline V gives CDR1 LGHDT, CDR2 YNNKEL (reference sequence). The V end was cut by 1 base, the J end by 7 bases, with 19 bases between.

This chain connects TRBV28 to TRBJ1-5, with D perhaps TRBD1 (5 bases). The CDR3 runs to 14 residues. Trimming removed 5 bases from V and 3 bases from J, with 11 bases in between. Per the germline V gene, CDR1 is MDHEN and CDR2 is SYDVKM. The CDR3, as DNA: TGTGCCAGCAGTATCGGGGGGACCAATCAGCCCCAGCATTTT. Its translation is CASSIGGTNQPQHF.